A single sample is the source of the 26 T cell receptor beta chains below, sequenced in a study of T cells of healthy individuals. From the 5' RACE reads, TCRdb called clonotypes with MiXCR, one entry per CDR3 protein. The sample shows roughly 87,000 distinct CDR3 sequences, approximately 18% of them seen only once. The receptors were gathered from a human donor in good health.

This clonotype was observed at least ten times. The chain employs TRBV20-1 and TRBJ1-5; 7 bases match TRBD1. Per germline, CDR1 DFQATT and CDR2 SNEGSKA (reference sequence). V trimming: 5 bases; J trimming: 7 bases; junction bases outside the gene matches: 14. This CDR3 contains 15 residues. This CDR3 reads CSASGGHLLRQPQHF. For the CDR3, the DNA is TGCAGTGCTTCAGGGGGACACCTCTTAAGACAGCCCCAGCATTTT.

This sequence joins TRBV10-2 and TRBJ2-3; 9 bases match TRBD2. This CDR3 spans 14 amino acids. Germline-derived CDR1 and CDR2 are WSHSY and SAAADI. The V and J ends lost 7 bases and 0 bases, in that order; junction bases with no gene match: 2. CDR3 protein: CASKRGVSTDTQYF. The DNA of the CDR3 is TGCGCCAGCAAGCGGGGGGTTAGCACAGATACGCAGTATTTT.

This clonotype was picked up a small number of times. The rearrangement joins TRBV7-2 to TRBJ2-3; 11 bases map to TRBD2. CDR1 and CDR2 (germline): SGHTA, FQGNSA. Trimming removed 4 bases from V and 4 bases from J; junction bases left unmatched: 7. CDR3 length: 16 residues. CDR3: CASSYIAGGPADTQYF. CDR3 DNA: TGTGCCAGCAGCTATATAGCGGGAGGGCCGGCAGATACGCAGTATTTT.

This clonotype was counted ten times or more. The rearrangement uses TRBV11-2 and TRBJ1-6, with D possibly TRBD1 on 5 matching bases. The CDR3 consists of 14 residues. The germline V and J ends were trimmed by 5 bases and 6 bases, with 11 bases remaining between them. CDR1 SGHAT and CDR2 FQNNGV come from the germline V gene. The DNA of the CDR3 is TGTGCCAGCAGCCCAGACAGATCTAATTCACCCCTCCACTTT. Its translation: CASSPDRSNSPLHF.

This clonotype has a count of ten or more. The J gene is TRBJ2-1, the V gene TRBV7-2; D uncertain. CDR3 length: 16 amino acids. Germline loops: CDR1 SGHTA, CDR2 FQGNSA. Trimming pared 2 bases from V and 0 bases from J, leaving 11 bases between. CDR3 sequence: CASSLWVLSSYNEQFF. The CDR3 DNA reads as TGTGCCAGCAGCTTATGGGTGCTCAGCTCCTACAATGAGCAGTTCTTC.

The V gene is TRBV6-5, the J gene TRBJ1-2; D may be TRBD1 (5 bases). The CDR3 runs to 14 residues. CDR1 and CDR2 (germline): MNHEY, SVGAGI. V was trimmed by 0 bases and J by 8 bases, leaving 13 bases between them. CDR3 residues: CASSYSRGPEGYTF. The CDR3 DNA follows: TGTGCCAGCAGTTACTCGAGGGGACCAGAAGGCTACACCTTC.

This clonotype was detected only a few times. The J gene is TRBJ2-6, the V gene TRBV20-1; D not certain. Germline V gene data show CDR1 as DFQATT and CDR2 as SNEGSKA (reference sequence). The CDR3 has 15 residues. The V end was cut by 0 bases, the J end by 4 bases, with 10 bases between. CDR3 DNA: TGCAGTGCTAGAGATCCGTTGACCGGGGCCAACGTCCTGACTTTC. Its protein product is CSARDPLTGANVLTF.

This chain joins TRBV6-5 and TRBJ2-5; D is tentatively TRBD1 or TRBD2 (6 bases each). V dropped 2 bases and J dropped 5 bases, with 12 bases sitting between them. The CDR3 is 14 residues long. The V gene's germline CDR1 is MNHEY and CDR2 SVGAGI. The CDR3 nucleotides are TGTGCCAGCAGTTACATCGGGGGCGGTGAGACCCAGTACTTC. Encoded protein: CASSYIGGGETQYF.

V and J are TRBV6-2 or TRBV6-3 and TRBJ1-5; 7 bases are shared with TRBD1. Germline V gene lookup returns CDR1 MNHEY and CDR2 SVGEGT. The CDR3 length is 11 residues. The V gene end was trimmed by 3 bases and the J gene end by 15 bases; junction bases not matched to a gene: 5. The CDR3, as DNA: TGTGCCAGCAGTTATGGGACAGCCATGCATTTT. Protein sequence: CASSYGTAMHF.

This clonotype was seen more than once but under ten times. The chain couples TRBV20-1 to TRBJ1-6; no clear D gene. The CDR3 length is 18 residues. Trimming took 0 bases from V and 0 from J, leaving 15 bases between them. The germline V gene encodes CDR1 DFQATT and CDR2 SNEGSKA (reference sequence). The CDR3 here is CSAREGGQRSSYNSPLHF. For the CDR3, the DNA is TGCAGTGCTAGAGAGGGCGGGCAACGGAGCTCCTATAATTCACCCCTCCACTTT.

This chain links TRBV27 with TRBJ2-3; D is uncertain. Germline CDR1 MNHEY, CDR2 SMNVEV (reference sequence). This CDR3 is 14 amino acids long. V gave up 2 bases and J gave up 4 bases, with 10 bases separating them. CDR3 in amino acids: CASSLRERPDTQYF. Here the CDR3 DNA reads TGTGCCAGCAGTTTACGTGAGCGCCCAGATACGCAGTATTTT.

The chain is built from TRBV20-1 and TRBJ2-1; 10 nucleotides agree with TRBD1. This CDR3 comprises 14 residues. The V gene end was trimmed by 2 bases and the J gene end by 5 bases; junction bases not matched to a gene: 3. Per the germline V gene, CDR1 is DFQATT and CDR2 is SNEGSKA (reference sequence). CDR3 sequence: CSARTGTGDNEQFF. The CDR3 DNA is TGCAGTGCTAGAACCGGGACAGGGGACAATGAGCAGTTCTTC.

CDR3 region: CASSPTGSAEAFF. As DNA, the CDR3 is TGCGCCAGTTCTCCCACAGGGTCGGCTGAAGCTTTCTTT. The chain recombines TRBV5-1 with TRBJ1-1; a weak D match, TRBD1 (6 bases). With 8 bases removed from V and 6 bases from J, the gap between germline ends came to 17 bases. Germline V gives CDR1 SGHRS, CDR2 YFSETQ. The CDR3 totals 13 residues.

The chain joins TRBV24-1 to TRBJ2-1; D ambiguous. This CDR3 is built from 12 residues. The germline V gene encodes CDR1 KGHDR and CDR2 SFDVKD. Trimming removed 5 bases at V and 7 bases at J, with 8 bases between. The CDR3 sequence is CATSATRNEQFF. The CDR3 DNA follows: TGTGCCACCAGTGCCACCAGGAATGAGCAGTTCTTC.

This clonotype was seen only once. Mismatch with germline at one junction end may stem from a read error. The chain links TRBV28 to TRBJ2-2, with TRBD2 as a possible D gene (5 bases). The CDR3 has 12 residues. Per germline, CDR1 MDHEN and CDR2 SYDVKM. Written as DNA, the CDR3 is TGTGCCAGCAGCCTTAGTACCGGGAAGCTGTTTTTT. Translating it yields CASSLSTGKLFF.

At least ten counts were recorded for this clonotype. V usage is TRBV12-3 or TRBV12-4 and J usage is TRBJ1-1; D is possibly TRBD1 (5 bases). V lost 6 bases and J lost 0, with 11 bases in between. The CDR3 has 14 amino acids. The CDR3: CASSQDSMNTEAFF. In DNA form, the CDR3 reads TGTGCCAGCAGCCAAGACAGTATGAACACTGAAGCTTTCTTT.

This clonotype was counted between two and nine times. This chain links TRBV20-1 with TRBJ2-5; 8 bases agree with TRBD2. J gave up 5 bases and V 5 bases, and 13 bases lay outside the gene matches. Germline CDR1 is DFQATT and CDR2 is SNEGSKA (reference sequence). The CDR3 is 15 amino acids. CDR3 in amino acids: CSALDRGGPGETQYF. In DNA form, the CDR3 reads TGCAGTGCTCTCGATCGGGGGGGGCCCGGGGAGACCCAGTACTTC.

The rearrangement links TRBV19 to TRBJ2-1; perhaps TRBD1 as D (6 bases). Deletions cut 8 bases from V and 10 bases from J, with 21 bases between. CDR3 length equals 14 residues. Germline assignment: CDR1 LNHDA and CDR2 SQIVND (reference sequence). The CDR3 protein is CASLGRGTSEEQFF. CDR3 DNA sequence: TGTGCCAGTCTTGGCAGGGGTACAAGTGAGGAGCAGTTCTTC.

The CDR3 reads CASGRILNSPLHF. CDR3 DNA: TGTGCCTCCGGCAGGATTCTAAATTCACCCCTCCACTTT. The rearrangement joins TRBV6-5 to TRBJ1-6; D remains unclear. The ends were cut back, 11 bases at V and 7 bases at J, with 15 bases in the middle. The CDR3 length is 13 residues. Germline V gene sequence: CDR1 MNHEY, CDR2 SVGAGI.

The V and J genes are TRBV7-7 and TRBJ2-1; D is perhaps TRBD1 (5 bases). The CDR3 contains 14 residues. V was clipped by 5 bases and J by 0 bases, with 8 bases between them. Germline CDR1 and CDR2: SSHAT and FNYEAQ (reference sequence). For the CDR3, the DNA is TGTGCCAGCAGCAACAGGTTCTCCTACAATGAGCAGTTCTTC. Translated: CASSNRFSYNEQFF.

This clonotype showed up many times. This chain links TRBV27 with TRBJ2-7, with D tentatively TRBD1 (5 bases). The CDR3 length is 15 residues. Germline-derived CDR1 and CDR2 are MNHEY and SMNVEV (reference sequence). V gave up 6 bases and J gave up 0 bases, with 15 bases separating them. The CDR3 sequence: CASSRLSDSSYEQYF. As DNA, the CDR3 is TGTGCCAGCAGCCGGCTGTCCGACAGCTCCTACGAGCAGTACTTC.

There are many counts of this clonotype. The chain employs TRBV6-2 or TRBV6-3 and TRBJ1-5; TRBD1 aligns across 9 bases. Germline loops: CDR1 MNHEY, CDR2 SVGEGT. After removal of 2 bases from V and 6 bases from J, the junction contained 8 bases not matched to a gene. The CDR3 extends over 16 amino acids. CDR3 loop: CASSYTDRGGGQPQHF. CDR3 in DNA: TGTGCCAGCAGTTACACGGACAGGGGAGGAGGTCAGCCCCAGCATTTT.

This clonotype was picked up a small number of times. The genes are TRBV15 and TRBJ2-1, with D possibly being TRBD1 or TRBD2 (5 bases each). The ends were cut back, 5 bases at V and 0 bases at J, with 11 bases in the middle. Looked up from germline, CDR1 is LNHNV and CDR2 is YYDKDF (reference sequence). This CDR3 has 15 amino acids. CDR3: CATSRVGASYNEQFF. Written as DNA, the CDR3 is TGTGCCACCAGCCGAGTCGGGGCCTCCTACAATGAGCAGTTCTTC.

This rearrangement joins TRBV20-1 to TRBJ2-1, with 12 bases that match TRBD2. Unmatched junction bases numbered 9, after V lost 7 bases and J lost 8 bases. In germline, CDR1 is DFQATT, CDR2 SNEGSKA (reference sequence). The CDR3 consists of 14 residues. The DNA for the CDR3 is TGCAGTGGGCTAGCGGGGGGGCCGGAGGATGAGCAGTTCTTC. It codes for CSGLAGGPEDEQFF.

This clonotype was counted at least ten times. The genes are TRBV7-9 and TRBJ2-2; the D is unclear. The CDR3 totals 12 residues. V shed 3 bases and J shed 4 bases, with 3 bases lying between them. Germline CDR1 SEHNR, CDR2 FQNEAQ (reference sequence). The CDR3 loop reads CASSFGTGELFF. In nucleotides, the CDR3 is TGTGCCAGCAGCTTCGGCACCGGGGAGCTGTTTTTT.

The CDR3 DNA reads as TGTGCCAGCAGCCCGGGGTGGGGAGAGACCCAGTACTTC. Protein sequence: CASSPGWGETQYF. V usage is TRBV7-8 and J usage is TRBJ2-5; D may be TRBD2 (5 bases). CDR3 length: 13 amino acids. Germline CDR1 and CDR2: SGHVS and FQNEAQ. V lost 5 bases to trimming and J lost 4 bases, with 11 bases between them.